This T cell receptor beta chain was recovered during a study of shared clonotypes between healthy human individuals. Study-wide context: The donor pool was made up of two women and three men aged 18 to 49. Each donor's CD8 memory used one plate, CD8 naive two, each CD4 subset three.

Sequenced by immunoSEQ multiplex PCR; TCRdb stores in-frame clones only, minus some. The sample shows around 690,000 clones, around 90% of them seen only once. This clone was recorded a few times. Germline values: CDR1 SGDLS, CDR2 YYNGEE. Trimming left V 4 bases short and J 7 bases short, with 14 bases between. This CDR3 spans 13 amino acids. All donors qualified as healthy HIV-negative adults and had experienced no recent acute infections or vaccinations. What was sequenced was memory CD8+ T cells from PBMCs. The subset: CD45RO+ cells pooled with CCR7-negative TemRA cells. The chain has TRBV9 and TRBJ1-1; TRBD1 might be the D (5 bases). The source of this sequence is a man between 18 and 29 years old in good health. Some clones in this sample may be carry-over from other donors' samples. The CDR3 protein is CASSNYLGVEAFF. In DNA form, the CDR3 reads TGTGCCAGCAGCAACTACCTGGGGGTTGAAGCTTTCTTT.